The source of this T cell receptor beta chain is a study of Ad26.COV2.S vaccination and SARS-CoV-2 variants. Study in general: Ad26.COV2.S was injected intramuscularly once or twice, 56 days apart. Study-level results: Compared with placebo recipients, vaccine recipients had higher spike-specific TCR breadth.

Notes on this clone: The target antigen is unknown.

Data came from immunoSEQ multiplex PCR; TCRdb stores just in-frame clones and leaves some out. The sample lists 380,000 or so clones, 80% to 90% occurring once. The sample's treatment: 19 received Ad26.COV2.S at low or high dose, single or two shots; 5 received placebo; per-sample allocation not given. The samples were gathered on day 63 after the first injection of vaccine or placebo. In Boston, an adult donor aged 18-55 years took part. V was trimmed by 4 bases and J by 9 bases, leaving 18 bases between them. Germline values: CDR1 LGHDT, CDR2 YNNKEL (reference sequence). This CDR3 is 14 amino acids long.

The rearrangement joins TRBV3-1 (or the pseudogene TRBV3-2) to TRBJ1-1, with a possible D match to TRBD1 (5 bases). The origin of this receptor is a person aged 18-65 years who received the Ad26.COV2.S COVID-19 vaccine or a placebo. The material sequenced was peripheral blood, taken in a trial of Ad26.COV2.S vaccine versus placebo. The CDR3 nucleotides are TGTGCCAGCAGCCTCCGCCCCAGGGAGTACCAAGCTTTCTTT. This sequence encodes CASSLRPREYQAFF.